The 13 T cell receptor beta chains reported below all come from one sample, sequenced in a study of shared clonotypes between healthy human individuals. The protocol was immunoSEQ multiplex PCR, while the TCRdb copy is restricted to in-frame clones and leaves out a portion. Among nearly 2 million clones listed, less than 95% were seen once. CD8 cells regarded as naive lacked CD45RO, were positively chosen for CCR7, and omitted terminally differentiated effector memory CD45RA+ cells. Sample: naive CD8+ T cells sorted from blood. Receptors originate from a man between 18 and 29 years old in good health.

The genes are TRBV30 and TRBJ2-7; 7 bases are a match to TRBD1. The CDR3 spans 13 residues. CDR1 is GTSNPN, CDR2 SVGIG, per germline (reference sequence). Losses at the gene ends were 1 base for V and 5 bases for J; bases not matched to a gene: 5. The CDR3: CAWSGDRAHEQYF. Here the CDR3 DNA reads TGTGCCTGGAGTGGAGACAGGGCCCACGAGCAGTACTTC.

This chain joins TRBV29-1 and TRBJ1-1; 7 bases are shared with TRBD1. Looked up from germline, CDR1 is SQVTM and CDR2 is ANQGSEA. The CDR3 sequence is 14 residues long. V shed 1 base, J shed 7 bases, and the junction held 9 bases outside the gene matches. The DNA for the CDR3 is TGCAGCGTTGAAGTGGGACAGAGTCCTTTTGAAGCTTTCTTT. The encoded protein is CSVEVGQSPFEAFF.

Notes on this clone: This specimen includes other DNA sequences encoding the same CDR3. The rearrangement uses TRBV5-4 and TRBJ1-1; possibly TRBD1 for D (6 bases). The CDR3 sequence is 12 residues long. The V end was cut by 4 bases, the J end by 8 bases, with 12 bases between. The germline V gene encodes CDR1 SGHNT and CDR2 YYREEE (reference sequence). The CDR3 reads CASSLGGPEAFF. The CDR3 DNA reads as TGTGCCAGCAGCCTAGGGGGTCCCGAAGCTTTCTTT.

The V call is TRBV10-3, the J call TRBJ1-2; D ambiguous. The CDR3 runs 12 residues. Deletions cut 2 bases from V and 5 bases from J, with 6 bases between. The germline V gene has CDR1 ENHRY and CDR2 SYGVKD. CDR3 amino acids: CAISEGGYGYTF. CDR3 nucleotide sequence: TGTGCCATCAGTGAGGGAGGTTATGGCTACACCTTC.

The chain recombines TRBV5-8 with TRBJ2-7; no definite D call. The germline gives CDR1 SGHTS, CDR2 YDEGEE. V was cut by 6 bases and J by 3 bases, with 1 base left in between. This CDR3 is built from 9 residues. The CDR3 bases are TGTGCCAGCATCTACGAGCAGTACTTC. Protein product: CASIYEQYF.

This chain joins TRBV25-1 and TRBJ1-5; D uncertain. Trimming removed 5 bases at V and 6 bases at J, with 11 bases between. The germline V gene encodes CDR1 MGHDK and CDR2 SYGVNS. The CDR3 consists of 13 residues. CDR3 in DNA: TGTGCCAGCAGTTTGGGGTTAGGTCAGCCCCAGCATTTT. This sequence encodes CASSLGLGQPQHF.

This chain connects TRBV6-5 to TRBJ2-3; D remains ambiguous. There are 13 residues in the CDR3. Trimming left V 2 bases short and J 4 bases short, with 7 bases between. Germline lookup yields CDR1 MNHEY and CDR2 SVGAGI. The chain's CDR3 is CASSYLPADTQYF. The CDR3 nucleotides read TGTGCCAGCAGTTACCTCCCCGCAGATACGCAGTATTTT.

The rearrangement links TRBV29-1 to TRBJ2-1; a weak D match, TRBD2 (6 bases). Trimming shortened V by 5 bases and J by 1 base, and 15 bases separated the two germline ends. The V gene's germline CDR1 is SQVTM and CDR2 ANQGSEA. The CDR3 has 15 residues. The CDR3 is CSVSGTLKSYNEQFF. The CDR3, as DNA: TGCAGCGTTTCCGGGACTTTAAAATCCTACAATGAGCAGTTCTTC.

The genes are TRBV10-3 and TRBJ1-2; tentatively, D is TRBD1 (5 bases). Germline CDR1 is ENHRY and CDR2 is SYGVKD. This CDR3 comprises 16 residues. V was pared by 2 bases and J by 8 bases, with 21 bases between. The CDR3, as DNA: TGTGCCATCAGTGAGGTGGTAAGGGAGGGGTCGCAGGGCTACACCTTC. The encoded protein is CAISEVVREGSQGYTF.

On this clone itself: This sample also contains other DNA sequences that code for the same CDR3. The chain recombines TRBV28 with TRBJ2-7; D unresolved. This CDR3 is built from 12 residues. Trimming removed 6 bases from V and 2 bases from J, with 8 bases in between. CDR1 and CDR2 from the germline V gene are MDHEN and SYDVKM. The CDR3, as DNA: TGTGCCAGCAGCCTAACAGCCTACGAGCAGTACTTC. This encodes CASSLTAYEQYF.

The DNA of the CDR3 is TGTGCCTGGAGTGACGGGACGGCTGGAAACACCATATATTTT. It specifies CAWSDGTAGNTIYF. V usage is TRBV30 and J usage is TRBJ1-3; D may be TRBD1 (5 bases). The CDR3 loop spans 14 amino acids. The germline V gene has CDR1 GTSNPN and CDR2 SVGIG (reference sequence). V lost 1 base to trimming and J lost 2 bases, with 9 bases between them.

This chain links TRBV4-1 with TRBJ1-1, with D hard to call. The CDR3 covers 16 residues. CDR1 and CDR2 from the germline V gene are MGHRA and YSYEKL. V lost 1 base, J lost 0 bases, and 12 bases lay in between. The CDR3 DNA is TGCGCCAGCAGCCAAGGACTGAGACTCATGAACACTGAAGCTTTCTTT. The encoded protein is CASSQGLRLMNTEAFF.

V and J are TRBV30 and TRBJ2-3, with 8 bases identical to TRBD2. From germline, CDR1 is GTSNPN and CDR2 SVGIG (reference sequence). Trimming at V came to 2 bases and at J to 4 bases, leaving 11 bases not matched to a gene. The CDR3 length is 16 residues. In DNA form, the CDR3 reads TGTGCCTGGAGTTTCCCCGGGACTAGGGGAGCAGATACGCAGTATTTT. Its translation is CAWSFPGTRGADTQYF.